This TCR beta chain was captured in a study of blood T cell repertoires in COVID-19. Study-wide background: The samples span acute and convalescent COVID-19 from the United States, Italy and Spain. The cDNA or gDNA used as material had been derived from T cells, B-cell-depleted T cells, or PBMCs.

Authors' data handling: Estimation of nucleated cell counts was performed using reference gene primer amplification. The protocol was immunoSEQ multiplex PCR, while the TCRdb copy is restricted to in-frame clones and leaves out a portion. The V and J calls and clone size were taken over from that table, and D and trimming were inferred from the DNA. The sample consists of about 300,000 clones, about 89% of them appearing once. The receptor was derived from a man between 18 and 29 years old who had recovered from COVID-19. Material: peripheral blood.

The CDR3 is CASSETGTSGSDQFF. The DNA of the CDR3 is TGTGCCAGCAGCGAAACCGGGACTAGCGGGAGTGATCAGTTCTTC. This chain links TRBV9 with TRBJ2-1; 14 bases agree with TRBD2. After removal of 3 bases from V and 13 bases from J, the junction contained 9 bases not matched to a gene. The CDR3 extends over 15 amino acids. Germline values: CDR1 SGDLS, CDR2 YYNGEE. The whole variable domain, remainder taken from reference TRBV9 and TRBJ2-1, is DSGVTQTPKHLITATGQRVTLRCSPRSGDLSVYWYQQSLDQGLQFLIQYYNGEERAKGNILERFSAQQFPDLHSELNLSSLELGDSALYFCASSETGTSGSDQFFGPGTRLTVL.